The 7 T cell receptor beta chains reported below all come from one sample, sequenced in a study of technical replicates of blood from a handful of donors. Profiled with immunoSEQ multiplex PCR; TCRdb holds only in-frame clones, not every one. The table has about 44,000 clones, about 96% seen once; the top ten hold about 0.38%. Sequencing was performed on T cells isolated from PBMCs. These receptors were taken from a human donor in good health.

The CDR3 DNA follows: TGTGCCAGTAGGGATATCCTCCCGGCCGGGGGCACTGAAGCTTTCTTT. Translation gives CASRDILPAGGTEAFF. The chain is built from TRBV19 and TRBJ1-1; TRBD1 might be the D (5 bases). The CDR3 has 16 amino acids. V dropped 6 bases and J dropped 4 bases, with 21 bases sitting between them. Germline CDR1 reads LNHDA; CDR2 reads SQIVND (reference sequence).

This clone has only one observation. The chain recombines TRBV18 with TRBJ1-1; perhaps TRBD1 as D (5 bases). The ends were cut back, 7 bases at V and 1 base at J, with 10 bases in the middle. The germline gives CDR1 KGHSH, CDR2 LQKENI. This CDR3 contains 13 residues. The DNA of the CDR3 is TGTGCCAGCTTGGGGCAGACGAACACTGAAGCTTTCTTT. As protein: CASLGQTNTEAFF.

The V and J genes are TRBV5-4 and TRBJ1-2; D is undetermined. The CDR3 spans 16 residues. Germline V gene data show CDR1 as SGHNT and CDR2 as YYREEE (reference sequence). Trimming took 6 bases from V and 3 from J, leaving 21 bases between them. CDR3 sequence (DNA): TGTGCCAGCACCTTCCGAGGCCTAACGGTCTACTATGGCTACACCTTC. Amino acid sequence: CASTFRGLTVYYGYTF.

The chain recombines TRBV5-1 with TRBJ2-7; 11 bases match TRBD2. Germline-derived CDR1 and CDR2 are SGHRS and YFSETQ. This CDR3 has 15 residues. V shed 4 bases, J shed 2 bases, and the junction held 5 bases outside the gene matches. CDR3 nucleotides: TGCGCCAGCAGCGACGGGACTAGCGGCCCCTACGAGCAGTACTTC. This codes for CASSDGTSGPYEQYF.

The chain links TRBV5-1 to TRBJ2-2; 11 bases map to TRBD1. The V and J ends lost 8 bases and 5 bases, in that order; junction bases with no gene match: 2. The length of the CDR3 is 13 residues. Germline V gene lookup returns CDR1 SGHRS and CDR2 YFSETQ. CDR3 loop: CASGQGATGELFF. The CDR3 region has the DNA TGCGCCAGTGGACAGGGGGCGACCGGGGAGCTGTTTTTT.

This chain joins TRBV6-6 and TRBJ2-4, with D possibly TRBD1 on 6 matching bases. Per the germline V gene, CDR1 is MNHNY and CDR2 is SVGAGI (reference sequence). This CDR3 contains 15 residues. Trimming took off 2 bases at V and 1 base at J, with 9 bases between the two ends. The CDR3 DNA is TGTGCCAGCAGTTACACCCAGGGGGCCAAAAACATTCAGTACTTC. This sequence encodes CASSYTQGAKNIQYF.

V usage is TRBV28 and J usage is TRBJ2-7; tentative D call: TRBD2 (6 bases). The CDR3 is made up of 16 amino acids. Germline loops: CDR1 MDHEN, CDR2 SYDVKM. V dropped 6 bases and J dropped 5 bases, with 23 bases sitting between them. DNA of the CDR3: TGTGCCAGCAGCCGACGAGGAGGGATAGGTGGCAACGAGCAGTACTTC. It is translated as CASSRRGGIGGNEQYF. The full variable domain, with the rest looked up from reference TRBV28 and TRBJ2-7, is DVKVTQSSRYLVKRTGEKVFLECVQDMDHENMFWYRQDPGLGLRLIYFSYDVKMKEKGDIPEGYSVSREKKERFSLILESASTNQTSMYLCASSRRGGIGGNEQYFGPGTRLTVT.